The 17 T cell receptor beta chains given below trace back to one sample, sequenced in a study of blood T cell repertoires in COVID-19. The table came from immunoSEQ multiplex PCR; TCRdb's copy has only in-frame clones and leaves some out. The table records about 42,000 clones, roughly 89% of them present only once. The source material was peripheral blood. These TCRs come from a human donor in a cohort sampled during active COVID-19.

V and J are TRBV7-6 and TRBJ1-5; D might be TRBD1 (6 bases). The CDR3 has 16 residues. The V gene's germline CDR1 is SGHVS and CDR2 FNYEAQ. Trimming stripped 1 base from V and 6 bases from J, with 16 bases between. The CDR3 DNA is TGTGCCAGCAGCTTAGAGAGGTTCGGGGGGCTTCAGCCCCAGCATTTT. The encoded protein is CASSLERFGGLQPQHF.

The gene calls are TRBV5-1 and TRBJ1-1; TRBD1 agrees at 8 bases. CDR3 length: 15 amino acids. Unmatched junction bases numbered 8, after V lost 3 bases and J lost 4 bases. CDR1 and CDR2 from the germline V gene are SGHRS and YFSETQ. CDR3 amino acids: CASSSAGQGSTEAFF. DNA of the CDR3: TGCGCCAGCAGCTCGGCAGGACAGGGTAGCACTGAAGCTTTCTTT.

CDR3 coding DNA: TGTGCCAGCAGCCCCCCGGGCCTTGACAGGGGGCTTGGGTACACCTTC. It is translated as CASSPPGLDRGLGYTF. The genes are TRBV7-9 and TRBJ1-2, with 10 bases matching TRBD1. Germline CDR1 reads SEHNR; CDR2 reads FQNEAQ (reference sequence). The J segment lost 11 bases and the V segment lost 5 bases, leaving 17 bases of the junction unmatched. The CDR3 is made up of 16 amino acids.

The rearrangement joins TRBV6-2 or TRBV6-3 to TRBJ1-1; D gene ambiguous. There are 13 residues in the CDR3. The germline CDR1 and CDR2 sequences are MNHEY and SVGEGT. V dropped 6 bases and J dropped 0 bases, with 8 bases sitting between them. CDR3 in amino acids: CASSWTMNTEAFF. CDR3 bases: TGTGCCAGCAGCTGGACTATGAACACTGAAGCTTTCTTT.

The rearrangement uses TRBV7-2 and TRBJ2-7; D not resolved. The CDR3 covers 14 residues. The V and J ends lost 3 bases and 2 bases respectively, with 11 bases between them. Germline V gene sequence: CDR1 SGHTA, CDR2 FQGNSA. The CDR3 region has the DNA TGTGCCAGCAGCTTGTCGCCAGGCCCCTACGAGCAGTACTTC. Translating it yields CASSLSPGPYEQYF.

The chain uses TRBV9 and TRBJ1-6; no firm D call. This CDR3 spans 14 amino acids. Per germline, CDR1 SGDLS and CDR2 YYNGEE. Trimming took off 1 base at V and 5 bases at J, with 7 bases between the two ends. CDR3 protein: CASSVNRDNSPLHF. In nucleotides, the CDR3 is TGTGCCAGCAGCGTAAACAGAGATAATTCACCCCTCCACTTT.

As regards this clone: Other nucleotide sequences in the sample specify the same CDR3. The rearrangement links TRBV19 to TRBJ1-5; unclear D gene. The CDR3 runs to 12 residues. Trimming stripped 8 bases from V and 4 bases from J, with 9 bases between. CDR1 is LNHDA, CDR2 SQIVND, per germline (reference sequence). The CDR3 protein is CASRGPNQPQHF. The CDR3 nucleotides are TGTGCCAGTCGCGGTCCAAATCAGCCCCAGCATTTT.

This clone occurred once. The CDR3 DNA reads TGTGCCAGCAGTACGGGACAGGGTCCCGGGGAGCTGTTTTTT. Translation gives CASSTGQGPGELFF. The rearrangement joins TRBV6-2 or TRBV6-3 to TRBJ2-2, with 9 bases lining up with TRBD1. Germline trimming cut 5 bases from V and 6 bases from J; bases unmatched to any gene: 4. CDR3 length equals 14 residues. Germline V lookup: CDR1 MNHEY, CDR2 SVGEGT.

This clone was detected only once. The V gene is TRBV24-1, the J gene TRBJ2-2; 8 positions agree with TRBD1. This CDR3 spans 16 amino acids. The germline CDR1 and CDR2 sequences are KGHDR and SFDVKD. Germline trimming cut 3 bases from V and 0 bases from J; bases unmatched to any gene: 2. The CDR3 bases are TGTGCCACCAGTGATCCAGGGGGCACGAACACCGGGGAGCTGTTTTTT. It yields the protein CATSDPGGTNTGELFF.

This chain joins TRBV2 and TRBJ2-7; 7 nucleotides align to TRBD2. The CDR3 consists of 13 residues. The germline gives CDR1 SNHLY, CDR2 FYNNEI. The J segment lost 9 bases and the V segment lost 4 bases, leaving 9 bases of the junction unmatched. In nucleotides, the CDR3 is TGTGCCAGCAGTGGACTAGCTGGATTAGGGCAGTACTTC. Residues: CASSGLAGLGQYF.

The chain links TRBV6-5 to TRBJ1-1, with 7 bases matching TRBD1. The CDR3 runs 13 residues. CDR1 and CDR2 (germline): MNHEY, SVGAGI. V shed 6 bases and J 3 bases; nucleotides not matched to a gene: 4. The CDR3 loop is CASSSTGDTEAFF. DNA for the CDR3: TGTGCCAGCAGCTCCACAGGGGACACTGAAGCTTTCTTT.

The J gene is TRBJ1-5, the V gene TRBV27, with 9 bases identical to TRBD1. CDR3 length equals 15 residues. The V and J ends lost 6 bases and 2 bases, in that order; junction bases with no gene match: 5. From germline, CDR1 is MNHEY and CDR2 SMNVEV (reference sequence). The CDR3 loop reads CASSLGTGRNQPQHF. For the CDR3, the DNA is TGTGCCAGCAGCCTCGGGACAGGGCGCAATCAGCCCCAGCATTTT.

The chain has TRBV11-2 and TRBJ2-7, with 8 bases matching TRBD1. V shed 3 bases, J shed 6 bases, and the junction held 7 bases outside the gene matches. Germline CDR1 is SGHAT and CDR2 is FQNNGV. This CDR3 contains 14 residues. CDR3 bases: TGTGCCAGCAGCTTCGGGACAGGAGTTCGCGAGCAGTACTTC. Its protein product is CASSFGTGVREQYF.

This chain connects TRBV7-6 to TRBJ1-1, with 7 positions matching TRBD1. Germline CDR1 is SGHVS and CDR2 is FNYEAQ. Trimming took 4 bases from V and 0 from J; bases not matched to a gene: 2. The CDR3 covers 14 residues. In DNA form, the CDR3 reads TGTGCCAGCAGCTCAGGGACAGTGAACACTGAAGCTTTCTTT. Protein sequence: CASSSGTVNTEAFF.

The rearrangement uses TRBV5-4 and TRBJ2-5; 10 bases agree with TRBD1. CDR3 size: 13 residues. Germline V gene lookup returns CDR1 SGHNT and CDR2 YYREEE (reference sequence). Trimming removed 4 bases from V and 3 bases from J; junction bases left unmatched: 0. This CDR3 is CASSGTGEETQYF. The CDR3 nucleotides are TGTGCCAGCAGCGGGACAGGGGAAGAGACCCAGTACTTC.

The rearrangement links TRBV10-3 to TRBJ1-5; D is undetermined. The V gene lost 9 bases and the J gene lost 0 bases, with 12 bases spanning the gap. This CDR3 spans 14 amino acids. CDR1 is ENHRY, CDR2 SYGVKD, per germline. The CDR3 region is CAMGSGYSNQPQHF. CDR3 nucleotide sequence: TGTGCCATGGGGTCGGGATATAGCAATCAGCCCCAGCATTTT.

The V call is TRBV11-2, the J call TRBJ2-7; maybe TRBD2 (5 bases). The V end lost 4 bases, the J end lost 2 bases, and 9 bases lay between the germline ends. The germline gives CDR1 SGHAT, CDR2 FQNNGV. This CDR3 has 13 amino acids. The DNA for the CDR3 is TGTGCCAGCAGCTCCCGGGAACCCTACGAGCAGTACTTC. It codes for CASSSREPYEQYF.